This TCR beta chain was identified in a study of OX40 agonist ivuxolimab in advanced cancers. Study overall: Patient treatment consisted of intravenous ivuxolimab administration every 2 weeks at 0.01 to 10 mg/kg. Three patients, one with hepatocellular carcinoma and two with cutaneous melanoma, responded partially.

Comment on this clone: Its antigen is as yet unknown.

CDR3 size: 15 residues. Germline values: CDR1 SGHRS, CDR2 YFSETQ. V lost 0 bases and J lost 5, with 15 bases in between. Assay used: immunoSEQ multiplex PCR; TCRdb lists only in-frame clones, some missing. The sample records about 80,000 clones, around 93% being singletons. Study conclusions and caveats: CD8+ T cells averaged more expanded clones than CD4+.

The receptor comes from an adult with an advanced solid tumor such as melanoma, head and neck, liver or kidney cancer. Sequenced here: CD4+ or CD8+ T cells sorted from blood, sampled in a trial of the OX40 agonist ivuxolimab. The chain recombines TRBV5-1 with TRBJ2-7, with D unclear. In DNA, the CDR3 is TGCGCCAGCAGCTTGGAAGTCAAGCATTCAGACGAGCAGTACTTC. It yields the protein CASSLEVKHSDEQYF.